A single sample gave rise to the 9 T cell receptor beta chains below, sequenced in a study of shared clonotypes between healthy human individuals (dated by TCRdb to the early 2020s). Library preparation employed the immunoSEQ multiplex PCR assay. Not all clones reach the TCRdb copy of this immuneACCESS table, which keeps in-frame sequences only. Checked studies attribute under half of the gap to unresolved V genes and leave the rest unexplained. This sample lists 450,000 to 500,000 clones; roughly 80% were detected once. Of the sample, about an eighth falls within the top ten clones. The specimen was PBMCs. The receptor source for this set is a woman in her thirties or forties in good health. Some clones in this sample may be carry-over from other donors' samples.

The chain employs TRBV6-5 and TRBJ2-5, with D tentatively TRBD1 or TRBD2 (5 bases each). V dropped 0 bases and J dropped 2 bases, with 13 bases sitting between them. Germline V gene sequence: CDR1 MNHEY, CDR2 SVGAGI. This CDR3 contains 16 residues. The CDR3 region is CASSYSGTPEQETQYF. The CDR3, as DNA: TGTGCCAGCAGTTACTCGGGGACCCCCGAACAAGAGACCCAGTACTTC.

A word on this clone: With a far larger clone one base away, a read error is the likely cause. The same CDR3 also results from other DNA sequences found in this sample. The CDR3 sequence is CASSSTVISSGANVLTF. The CDR3 DNA reads as TGTGCCAGCAGTTCGACAGTGATTAGCTCTGGGGCCAACGTCCTGACCTTC. The V and J genes are TRBV28 and TRBJ2-6; tentatively, D is TRBD1 (5 bases). Germline CDR1 and CDR2: MDHEN and SYDVKM. The CDR3 is 17 residues long.

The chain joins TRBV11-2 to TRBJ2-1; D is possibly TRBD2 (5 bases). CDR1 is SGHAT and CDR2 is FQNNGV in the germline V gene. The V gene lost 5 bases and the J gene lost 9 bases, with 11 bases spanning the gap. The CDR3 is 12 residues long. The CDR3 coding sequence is TGTGCCAGCAGCGATCTAGCTTCTGAGCAGTTCTTC. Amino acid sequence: CASSDLASEQFF.

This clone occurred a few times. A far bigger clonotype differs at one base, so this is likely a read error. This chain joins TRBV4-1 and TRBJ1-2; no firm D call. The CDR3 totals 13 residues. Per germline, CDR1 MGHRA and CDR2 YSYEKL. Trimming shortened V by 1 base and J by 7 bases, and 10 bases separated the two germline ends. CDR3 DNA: TGCGCCAGCAGCCAAGGTTCCCCGACTGGCTACACCTTC. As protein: CASSQGSPTGYTF.

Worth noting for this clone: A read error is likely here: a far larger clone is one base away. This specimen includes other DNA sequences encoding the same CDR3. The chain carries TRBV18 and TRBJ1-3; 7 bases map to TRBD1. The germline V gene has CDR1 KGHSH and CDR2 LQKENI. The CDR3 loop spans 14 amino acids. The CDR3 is CASSPTGAGNTIYF. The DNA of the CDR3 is TGTGCCAGCTCACCCACAGGGGCTGGAAACACAATATATTTT.

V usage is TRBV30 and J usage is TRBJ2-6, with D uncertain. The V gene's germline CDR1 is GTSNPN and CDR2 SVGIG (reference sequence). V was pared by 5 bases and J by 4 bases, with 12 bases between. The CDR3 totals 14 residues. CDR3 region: CAWHQFAGANVLTF. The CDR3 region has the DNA TGTGCCTGGCACCAGTTTGCGGGGGCCAACGTCCTGACTTTC.

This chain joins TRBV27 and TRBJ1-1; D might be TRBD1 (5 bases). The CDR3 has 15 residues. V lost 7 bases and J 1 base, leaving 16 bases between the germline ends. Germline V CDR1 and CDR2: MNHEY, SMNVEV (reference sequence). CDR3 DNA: TGTGCCAGCAACACCATCAAAGGGGAGAACACTGAAGCTTTCTTT. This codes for CASNTIKGENTEAFF.

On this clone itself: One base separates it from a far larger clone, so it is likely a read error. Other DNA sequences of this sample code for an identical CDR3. CDR3 nucleotides: TGCGCCAGCAGCCAACCCGGTACAGGGGTCAACTATGGCTACACCTTC. Translated, it gives CASSQPGTGVNYGYTF. V usage is TRBV4-1 and J usage is TRBJ1-2; the match to TRBD1 covers 7 bases. CDR1 and CDR2 from the germline V gene are MGHRA and YSYEKL. J gave up 2 bases and V 2 bases, and 8 bases lay outside the gene matches. This CDR3 has 16 residues.

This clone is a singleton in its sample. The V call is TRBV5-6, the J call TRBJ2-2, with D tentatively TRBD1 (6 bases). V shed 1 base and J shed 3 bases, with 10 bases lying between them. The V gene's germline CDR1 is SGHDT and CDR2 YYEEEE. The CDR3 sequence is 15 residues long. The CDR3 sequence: CASSLMGQDTGELFF. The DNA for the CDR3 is TGTGCCAGCAGCTTGATGGGACAAGACACCGGGGAGCTGTTTTTT.